These T cell receptor beta chains were read from a single sample in a study of CD8+ T cells in alopecia areata. Profiled with immunoSEQ multiplex PCR; TCRdb holds only in-frame clones, not every one. The sample consists of about 190,000 clones, under 80% of them appearing once. This specimen consisted of CD4+ T cells sorted from blood, obtained at week 49, from a patient treated with tofacitinib. These receptors were collected from a human donor with alopecia areata. The CDR3 runs from the conserved cysteine through the conserved F or W. A D gene is named only where the DNA matches it firmly. Clone size is not always given. Where it is, it says once, few, many or a class for expanded clones.

D gene: .
V gene: TRBV5-6
clone size: .
J gene: TRBJ2-1
CDR3 DNA: TGTGCCAGCAGCTTGGATAGGAGGGGGAGGAGTGAGCAGTTCTTC
CDR3 protein: CASSLDRRGRSEQFF

D gene: TRBD1
V gene: TRBV7-9
clone size: .
J gene: TRBJ1-2
CDR3 DNA: TGTGCCAGCAGCTTAGATCGGGACAGGGACTATGGCTACACCTTC
CDR3 protein: CASSLDRDRDYGYTF

D gene: .
V gene: TRBV29-1
clone size: .
J gene: TRBJ1-2
CDR3 DNA: TGCAGCGTTGAAGACAACCCCAGGGCCAACTATGGCTACACCTTC
CDR3 protein: CSVEDNPRANYGYTF

D gene: .
V gene: TRBV4-2
clone size: .
J gene: TRBJ1-2
CDR3 DNA: TGTGCCAGCAGCCGGCCCCCAGCTAACTATGGCTACACCTTC
CDR3 protein: CASSRPPANYGYTF

D gene: TRBD1
V gene: TRBV5-6
clone size: .
J gene: TRBJ2-2
CDR3 DNA: TGTGCCAGCAGCTCGGACAGGAAGAACACCGGGGAGCTGTTTTTT
CDR3 protein: CASSSDRKNTGELFF

D gene: .
V gene: TRBV27
clone size: .
J gene: TRBJ1-2
CDR3 DNA: TGTGCCACCCAGAGGACGGAGGAATCTGGCTACACCTTC
CDR3 protein: CATQRTEESGYTF

D gene: .
V gene: TRBV5-6
clone size: .
J gene: TRBJ2-2
CDR3 DNA: TGTGCCAGCGGCAGGAACACCGGGGAGCTGTTTTTT
CDR3 protein: CASGRNTGELFF

D gene: TRBD2
V gene: TRBV29-1
clone size: .
J gene: TRBJ2-3
CDR3 DNA: TGCAGCGTTAGGCGGGGGAGCACAGATACGCAGTATTTT
CDR3 protein: CSVRRGSTDTQYF

D gene: .
V gene: TRBV30
clone size: .
J gene: TRBJ1-1
CDR3 DNA: TGTGCCTGGAGTGTAGGTGTACGAGGCACTGAAGCTTTCTTT
CDR3 protein: CAWSVGVRGTEAFF

D gene: .
V gene: TRBV5-6
clone size: .
J gene: TRBJ1-2
CDR3 DNA: TGTGCCAGCAGCTTGAGGTCCAGGGATGGCTACACCTTC
CDR3 protein: CASSLRSRDGYTF

D gene: TRBD1
V gene: TRBV28
clone size: few
J gene: TRBJ1-1
CDR3 DNA: TGTGCCAGCAGTTTAAGGACAGGGGTTGCTTTCTTT
CDR3 protein: CASSLRTGVAFF

D gene: .
V gene: TRBV19
clone size: few
J gene: TRBJ1-1
CDR3 DNA: TGTGCCAGTAGTACAGGGATGAACACTGAAGCTTTCTTT
CDR3 protein: CASSTGMNTEAFF

D gene: .
V gene: TRBV5-6
clone size: .
J gene: TRBJ2-3
CDR3 DNA: TGTGCCAGCAGCTTGGGAGCGGCAGATACGCAGTATTTT
CDR3 protein: CASSLGAADTQYF

D gene: .
V gene: TRBV18
clone size: few
J gene: TRBJ1-1
CDR3 DNA: TGTGCCAGCTCACCCGACCAGAACACTGAAGCTTTCTTT
CDR3 protein: CASSPDQNTEAFF

D gene: .
V gene: TRBV6-5
clone size: once
J gene: TRBJ2-5
CDR3 DNA: TGTGCCAGCAAGAGGGGGGAGACCCAGTACTTC
CDR3 protein: CASKRGETQYF